This T cell receptor (beta chain) was obtained from a study of blood T cell repertoires in COVID-19. Study background: There were acute and convalescent COVID-19 samples, and they came from the United States, Italy and Spain. Sources were T cells, B-cell-depleted T cells, or PBMCs; the material itself was cDNA or gDNA.

In germline, CDR1 is MNHEY, CDR2 SVGAGI. The trim removed 7 bases at V and 7 bases at J, leaving 4 bases unmatched. The CDR3 runs to 13 residues. Profiled with immunoSEQ multiplex PCR; TCRdb holds only in-frame clones, not every one. The table includes about 220,000 clones, 80% to 85% detected once. This receptor was obtained from a woman aged 60-70 years with acute or convalescent COVID-19. Sequenced material: peripheral blood. V and J are TRBV6-5 and TRBJ1-6; 7 positions agree with TRBD1. CDR3 sequence (DNA): TGTGCCAGCAAGGGGGACAGAAATTCACCCCTCCACTTT. Translation gives CASKGDRNSPLHF.